This T cell receptor beta chain comes out of a study of human T cells and chemical hapten exposure. Overall study: Alopecia areata, totalis or universalis affected patients who were mostly female.

The CDR3 sequence is 12 residues long. V lost 3 bases and J 7 bases, leaving 10 bases between the germline ends. Germline assignment: CDR1 LGHNA and CDR2 YSLEER. Single cDNA molecules in the library carried unique molecular identifiers attached during preparation. TCRdb recomputed calls from the RACE reads with MiXCR, one row per CDR3 protein. The repertoire holds about 40,000 distinct CDR3 sequences, with approximately 3.4% as singletons. At least ten counts were recorded for this clonotype. Time point described: patch test 2, 6 weeks after DPC sensitization. Treatment reported: therapeutic diphenylcyclopropenone sensitization with weekly scalp DPC.

The V call is TRBV4-3, the J call TRBJ2-7; D possibly corresponds to TRBD2 (5 bases). This TCR derives from a man between 40 and 49 years old with alopecia areata. Some clones in this sample may be carry-over from other donors' samples. The sample here was whole blood, taken in connection with sensitization to the hapten diphenylcyclopropenone (DPC). The DNA for the CDR3 is TGCGCCAGCAGCCAGGGAAGAGGGGAGCAGTACTTC. This gives the protein CASSQGRGEQYF.